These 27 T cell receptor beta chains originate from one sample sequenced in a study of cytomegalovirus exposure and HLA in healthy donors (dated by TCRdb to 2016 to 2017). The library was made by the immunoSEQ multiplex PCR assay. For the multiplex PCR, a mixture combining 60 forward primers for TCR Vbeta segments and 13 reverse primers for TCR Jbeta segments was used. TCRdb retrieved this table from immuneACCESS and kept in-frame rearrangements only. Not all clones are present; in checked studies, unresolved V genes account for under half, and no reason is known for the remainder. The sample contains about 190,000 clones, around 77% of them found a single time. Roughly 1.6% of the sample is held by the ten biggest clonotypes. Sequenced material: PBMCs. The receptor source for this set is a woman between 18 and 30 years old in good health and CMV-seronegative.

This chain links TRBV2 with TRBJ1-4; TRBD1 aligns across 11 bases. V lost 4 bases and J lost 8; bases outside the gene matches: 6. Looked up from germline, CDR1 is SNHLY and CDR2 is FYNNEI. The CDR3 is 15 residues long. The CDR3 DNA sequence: TGTGCCAGCAGTGGTTTAGGGACAGGGGGGGAAAAACTGTTTTTT. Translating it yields CASSGLGTGGEKLFF. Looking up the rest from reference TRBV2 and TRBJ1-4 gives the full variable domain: EPEVTQTPSHQVTQMGQEVILRCVPISNHLYFYWYRQILGQKVEFLVSFYNNEISEKSEIFDDQFSVERPDGSNFTLKIRSTKLEDSAMYFCASSGLGTGGEKLFFGSGTQLSVL.

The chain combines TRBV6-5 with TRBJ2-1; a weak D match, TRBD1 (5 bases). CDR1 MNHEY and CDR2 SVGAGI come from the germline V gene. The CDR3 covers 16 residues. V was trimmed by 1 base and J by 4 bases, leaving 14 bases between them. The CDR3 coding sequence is TGTGCCAGCAGTTACTGGGGTGGGGCTATTTACAATGAGCAGTTCTTC. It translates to CASSYWGGAIYNEQFF.

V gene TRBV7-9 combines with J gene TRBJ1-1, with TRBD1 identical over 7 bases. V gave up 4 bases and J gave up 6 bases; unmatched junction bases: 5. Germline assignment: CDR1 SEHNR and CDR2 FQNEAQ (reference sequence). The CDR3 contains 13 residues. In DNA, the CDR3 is TGTGCCAGCAGCTCAGACAGGGACCCTGAAGCTTTCTTT. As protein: CASSSDRDPEAFF.

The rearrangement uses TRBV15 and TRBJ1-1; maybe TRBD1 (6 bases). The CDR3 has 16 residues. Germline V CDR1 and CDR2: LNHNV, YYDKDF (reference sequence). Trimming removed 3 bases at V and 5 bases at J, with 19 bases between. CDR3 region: CATSRGRWGRWTEAFF. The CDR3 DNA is TGTGCCACCAGCAGGGGAAGGTGGGGGCGGTGGACTGAAGCTTTCTTT.

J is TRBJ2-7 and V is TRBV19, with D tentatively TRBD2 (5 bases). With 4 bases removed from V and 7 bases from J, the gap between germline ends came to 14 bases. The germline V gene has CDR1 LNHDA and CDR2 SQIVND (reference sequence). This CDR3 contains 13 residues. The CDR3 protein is CASSSSPRGEQYF. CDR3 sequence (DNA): TGTGCCAGTAGTAGCTCCCCCCGGGGTGAGCAGTACTTC.

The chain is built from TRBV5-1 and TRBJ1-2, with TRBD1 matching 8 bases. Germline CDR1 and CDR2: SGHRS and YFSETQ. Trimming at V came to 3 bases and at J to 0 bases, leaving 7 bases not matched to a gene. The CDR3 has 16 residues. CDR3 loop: CASSWGGQAANYGYTF. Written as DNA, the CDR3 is TGCGCCAGCAGCTGGGGGGGACAGGCAGCTAACTATGGCTACACCTTC. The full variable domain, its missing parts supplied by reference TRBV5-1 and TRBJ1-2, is KAGVTQTPRYLIKTRGQQVTLSCSPISGHRSVSWYQQTPGQGLQFLFEYFSETQRNKGNFPGRFSGRQFSNSRSEMNVSTLELGDSALYLCASSWGGQAANYGYTFGSGTRLTVV.

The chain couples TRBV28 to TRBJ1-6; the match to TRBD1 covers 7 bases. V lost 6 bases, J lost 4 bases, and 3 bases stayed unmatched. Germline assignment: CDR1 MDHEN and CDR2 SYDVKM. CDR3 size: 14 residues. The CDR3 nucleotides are TGTGCCAGCAGGACGACAGGGTATAATTCACCCCTCCACTTT. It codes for CASRTTGYNSPLHF.

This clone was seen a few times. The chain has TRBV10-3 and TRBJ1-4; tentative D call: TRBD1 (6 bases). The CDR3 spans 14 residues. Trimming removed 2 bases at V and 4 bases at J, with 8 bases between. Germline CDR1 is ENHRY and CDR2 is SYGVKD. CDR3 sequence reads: CAISERQDNEKLFF. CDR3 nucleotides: TGTGCCATCAGTGAGAGACAGGATAATGAAAAACTGTTTTTT.

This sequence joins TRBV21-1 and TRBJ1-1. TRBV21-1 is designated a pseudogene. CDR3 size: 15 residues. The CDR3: CASSKAPLEFWEAFF. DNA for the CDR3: TGTGCCAGCAGCAAAGCGCCCTTGGAGTTTTGGGAGGCTTTCTTT.

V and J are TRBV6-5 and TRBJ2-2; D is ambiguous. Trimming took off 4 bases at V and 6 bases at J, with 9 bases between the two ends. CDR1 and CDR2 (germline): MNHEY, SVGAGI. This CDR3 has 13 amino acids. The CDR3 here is CASSSPSPGELFF. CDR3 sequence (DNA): TGTGCCAGCAGTTCCCCTAGTCCCGGGGAGCTGTTTTTT.

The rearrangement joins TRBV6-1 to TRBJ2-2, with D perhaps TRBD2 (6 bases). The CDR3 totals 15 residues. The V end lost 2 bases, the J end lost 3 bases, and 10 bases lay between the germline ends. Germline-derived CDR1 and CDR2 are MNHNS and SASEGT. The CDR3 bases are TGTGCCAGCAGTGAAAGCTGGGACTACACCGGGGAGCTGTTTTTT. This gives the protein CASSESWDYTGELFF.

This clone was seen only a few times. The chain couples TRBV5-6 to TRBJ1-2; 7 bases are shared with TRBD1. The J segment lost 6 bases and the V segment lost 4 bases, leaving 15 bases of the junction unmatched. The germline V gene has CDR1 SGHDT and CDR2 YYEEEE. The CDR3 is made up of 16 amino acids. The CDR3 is CASSPDGQGVGHGYTF. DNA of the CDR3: TGTGCCAGCAGCCCCGACGGCCAGGGGGTAGGGCATGGCTACACCTTC.

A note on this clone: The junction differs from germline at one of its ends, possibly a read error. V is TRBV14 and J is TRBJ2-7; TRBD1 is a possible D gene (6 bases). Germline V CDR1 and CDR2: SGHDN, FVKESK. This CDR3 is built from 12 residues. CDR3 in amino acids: CASSQDFRTVVF. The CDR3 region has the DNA TGTGCCAGCAGCCAAGATTTTCGGACAGTGGTCTTC.

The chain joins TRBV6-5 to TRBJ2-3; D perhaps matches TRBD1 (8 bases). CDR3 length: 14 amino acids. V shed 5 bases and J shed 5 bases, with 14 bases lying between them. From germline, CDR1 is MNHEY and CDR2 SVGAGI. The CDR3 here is CASSDTGGGDTQYF. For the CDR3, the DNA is TGTGCCAGCAGTGATACAGGGGGGGGAGATACGCAGTATTTT.

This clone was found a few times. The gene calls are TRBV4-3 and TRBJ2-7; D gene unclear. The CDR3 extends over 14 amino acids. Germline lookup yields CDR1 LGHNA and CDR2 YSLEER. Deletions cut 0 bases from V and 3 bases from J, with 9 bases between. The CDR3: CASSQELENYEQYF. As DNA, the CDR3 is TGCGCCAGCAGCCAAGAGCTGGAGAACTACGAGCAGTACTTC.

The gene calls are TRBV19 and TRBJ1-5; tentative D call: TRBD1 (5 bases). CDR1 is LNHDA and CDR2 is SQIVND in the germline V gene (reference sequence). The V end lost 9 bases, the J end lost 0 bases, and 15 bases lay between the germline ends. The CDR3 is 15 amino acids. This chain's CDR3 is CASDLGGNSNQPQHF. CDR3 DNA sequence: TGTGCCAGCGACTTGGGGGGAAATAGCAATCAGCCCCAGCATTTT.

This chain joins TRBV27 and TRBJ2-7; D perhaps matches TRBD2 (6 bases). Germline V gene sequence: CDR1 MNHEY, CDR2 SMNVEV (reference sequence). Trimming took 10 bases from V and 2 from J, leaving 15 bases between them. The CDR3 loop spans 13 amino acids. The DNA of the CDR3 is TGTGCCACCAGCGTTAGCGGCGCCTACGAGCAGTACTTC. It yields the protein CATSVSGAYEQYF.

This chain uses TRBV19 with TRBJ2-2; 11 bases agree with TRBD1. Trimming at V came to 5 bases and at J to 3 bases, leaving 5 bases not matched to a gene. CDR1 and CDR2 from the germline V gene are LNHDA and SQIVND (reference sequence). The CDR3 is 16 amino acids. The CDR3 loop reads CASSDAGQGDTGELFF. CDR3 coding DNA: TGTGCCAGTAGTGATGCGGGACAGGGGGACACCGGGGAGCTGTTTTTT.

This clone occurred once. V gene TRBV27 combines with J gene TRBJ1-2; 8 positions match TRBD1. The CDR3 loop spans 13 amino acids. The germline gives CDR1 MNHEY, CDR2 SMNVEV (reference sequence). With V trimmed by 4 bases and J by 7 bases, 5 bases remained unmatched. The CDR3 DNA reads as TGTGCCAGCAGTTGGACAGGGAACAGTGGCTACACCTTC. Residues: CASSWTGNSGYTF.

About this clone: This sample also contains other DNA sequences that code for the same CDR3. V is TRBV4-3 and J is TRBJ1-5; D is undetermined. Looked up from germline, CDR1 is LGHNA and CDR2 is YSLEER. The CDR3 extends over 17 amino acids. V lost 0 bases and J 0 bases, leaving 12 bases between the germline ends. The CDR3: CASSQDKRRNSNQPQHF. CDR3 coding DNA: TGCGCCAGCAGCCAAGATAAGAGGAGAAATAGCAATCAGCCCCAGCATTTT.

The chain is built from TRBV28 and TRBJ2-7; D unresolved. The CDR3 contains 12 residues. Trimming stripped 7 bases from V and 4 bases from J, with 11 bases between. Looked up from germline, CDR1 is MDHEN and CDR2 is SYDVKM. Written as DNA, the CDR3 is TGTGCCAGCATAGCCGGTGGGTACGAGCAGTACTTC. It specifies CASIAGGYEQYF.

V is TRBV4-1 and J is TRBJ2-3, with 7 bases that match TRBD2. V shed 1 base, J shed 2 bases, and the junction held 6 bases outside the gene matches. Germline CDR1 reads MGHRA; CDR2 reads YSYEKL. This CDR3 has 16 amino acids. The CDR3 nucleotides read TGCGCCAGCAGCCAAGGACTAGCCTTCTTCACAGATACGCAGTATTTT. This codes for CASSQGLAFFTDTQYF.

The CDR3 DNA follows: TGTGCCAGTATGGCTACCGGGACACGCCGCCCCGGGAATGAGCAGTTCTTC. Its protein is CASMATGTRRPGNEQFF. V usage is TRBV19 and J usage is TRBJ2-1; possible D gene TRBD1, 6 bases. V was shortened by 7 bases and J by 7 bases, with 26 bases between the two germline ends. Per the germline V gene, CDR1 is LNHDA and CDR2 is SQIVND (reference sequence). This CDR3 comprises 17 residues.

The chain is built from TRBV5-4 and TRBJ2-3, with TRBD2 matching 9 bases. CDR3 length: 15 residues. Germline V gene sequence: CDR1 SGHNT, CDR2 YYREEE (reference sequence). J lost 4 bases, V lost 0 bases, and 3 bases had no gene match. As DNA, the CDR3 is TGTGCCAGCAGCTTGGCGACTAGCGGAGCAGATACGCAGTATTTT. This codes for CASSLATSGADTQYF.

DNA of the CDR3: TGTGCCAGCAGTACCCCTTTCACAGGGGGCTTAGCCTACGAGCAGTACTTC. Translating gives CASSTPFTGGLAYEQYF. This chain uses TRBV28 with TRBJ2-7; the match to TRBD1 covers 9 bases. Losses at the gene ends were 5 bases for V and 2 bases for J; bases not matched to a gene: 13. CDR1 is MDHEN and CDR2 is SYDVKM in the germline V gene. The CDR3 spans 17 residues.

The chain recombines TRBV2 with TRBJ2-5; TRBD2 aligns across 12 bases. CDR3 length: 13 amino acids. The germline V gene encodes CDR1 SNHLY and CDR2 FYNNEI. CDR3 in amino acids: CAWGASGRVEQYF. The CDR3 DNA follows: TGTGCTTGGGGCGCTAGCGGGAGGGTTGAGCAGTACTTC.

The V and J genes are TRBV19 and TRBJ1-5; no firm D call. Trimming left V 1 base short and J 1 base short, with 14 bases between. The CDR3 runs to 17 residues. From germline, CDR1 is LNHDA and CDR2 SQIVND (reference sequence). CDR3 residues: CASSIGRSVRSNQPQHF. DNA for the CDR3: TGTGCCAGTAGTATAGGCCGGAGCGTGAGGAGCAATCAGCCCCAGCATTTT.